This T cell receptor beta chain stems from a study of ipilimumab plus nivolumab after autologous stem cell transplantation (dated by TCRdb to about 2021). Some background on the complete study: Trial patients received a median of 5 ipilimumab doses and roughly eight nivolumab doses. Patients in the trial were undergoing autologous transplant and had high-risk diffuse large B cell lymphoma, mature T cell lymphoma, or multiple myeloma. The DLBCL cohort included primary refractory and relapsed disease, with 18-month progression-free survival of about 86% and 29% respectively. The intent-to-treat population of the trial was made up of around 35 patients. Broader findings and caveats from the paper: According to the authors, a biologic rationale for studying the approach further came from T cell receptor repertoire, regulatory T cell phenotype and gut microbiota profiles. The authors concluded that, as post-transplant consolidation, combined checkpoint inhibition appeared tolerable.

As to this clone: Its antigen is unknown. Base qualities are not at hand, and no much larger clone is one base apart.

V was cut back by 6 bases and J by 3 bases, leaving a gap of 14 bases between them. The germline V gene (reference sequence) specifies LNHDA as CDR1 and SQIVND as CDR2. Inclusive of the bounding cysteine and phenylalanine, the CDR3 is 15 residues long. Only the CDR3 portion is preserved as DNA: 45 bases, with reading frame beginning at the first base. Library creation used the immunoSEQ multiplex PCR assay. TCRdb carries this immuneACCESS record with in-frame sequences only. Its versions omit some clonotypes, under half of them owing to an unresolved V gene in the studies checked, with the rest unexplained. The sample has approximately 17,000 clones on record, around 68% of them singletons. The ten largest clones capture less than 25% of the sample. Checkpoint therapy began 14 to 28 days after autologous transplant, with ipilimumab given at 1 mg/kg intravenously on day 1 of selected weeks. Patients received nivolumab at 3 mg/kg intravenously on day 1 of weeks 1, 4, 7, 10, and every two weeks through week 26. This Phase Ib clinical trial tested ipilimumab plus nivolumab, a combined checkpoint inhibition, as consolidation after autologous stem cell transplantation.

The starting material was PBMCs, obtained in a trial of ipilimumab plus nivolumab as post-transplant consolidation. The chain is assembled from TRBV19 and TRBJ2-2; no D gene is confidently identified. The sequence was collected from a male donor with diffuse large B-cell lymphoma. The base sequence is TGTGCCAGTAGGCCACTGATAGTTTACACCGGGGAGCTGTTTTTT. The encoded protein is CASRPLIVYTGELFF.